Included here is one TCR beta chain sequence, with context. What this receptor recognizes is not known. No clone much larger than this one lies a single base away; base qualities are absent. Library generation was performed with RACE. The reads were generated on a NextSeq 500. During library preparation, unique molecular identifiers were attached to individual cDNA molecules so that TCRs could be counted in a quantitative, reproducible way. Each blood RNA sample was used to sequence both TCR alpha and TCR beta chains. The study's own analysis went as follows. The median number of TCRs per sample was some 100,000, ranging from about 20,000 to 700,000. The Decombinator software suite was used to annotate V, J and CDR3 in the TCR reads. Every sample was subsampled to the same number of TCRs (28,000) for the PS versus PT1 abundance plots. TCRs were defined as expanded if absent before sensitization and observed at least eight times at the 2-week time point. TCRdb cleaned the public reads at Q25 with fastp, built clones with MiXCR and kept in-frame beta chains. Here each entry gathers all rows of one CDR3 protein and keeps the most common genes and DNA. These V and J calls rely on TCRdb rather than the paper's analysis. The table for this sample lists some 89,000 distinct CDR3 sequences; 25% to 35% of them were counted only once. Clones ranked in the top ten supply 10% to 13% of the sample.

A distance of 17 bases separates the germline ends of V and J, which lose 2 bases and 0 bases respectively. The CDR3, from cysteine to phenylalanine, totals 18 residues. Of all the DNA, just the CDR3 is kept, 54 bases in frame from base 1. The time point tag for this specimen amounts to: patch test 3, about 24 weeks after DPC sensitization. The sample's treatment or condition label, in plain terms: therapeutic diphenylcyclopropenone sensitization with weekly scalp DPC. Blood at each patch-test visit was drawn before the patch test was applied. Patients were considered eligible if aged 18 to 70, diagnosed with alopecia and deemed suitable for DPC therapy, and patients were excluded if pregnant. Unfractionated whole blood was collected in Tempus Blood RNA tubes, and total RNA was extracted from that blood. This entry belongs to a study of human T cells and chemical hapten exposure (dated by TCRdb to about 2021). Looking at the study overall: For sensitization, 2% DPC in acetone was applied to a roughly 2 cm by roughly 2 cm area of upper inner arm skin. The mostly female patient cohort included alopecia areata with under or over 50% scalp involvement, alopecia totalis and alopecia universalis. Blood samples were taken from patients before sensitization (week 0) and at 2, 6 and about 24 weeks after DPC sensitization. The study tracked peripheral blood TCR repertoire changes in vivo during primary and secondary sensitization to the hapten diphenylcyclopropenone (DPC) in alopecia patients. Libraries were combined into a pool for sequencing, and differences in TCR yield between samples came mainly from small differences in library volumes within the pool. Weekly therapeutic DPC doses were additionally applied to the scalp of patients throughout the approximately 25-week study period. For TCR sequencing, blood came from over 25 alopecia patients at anywhere from one to four time points (pre-sensitization, 2, 6 and 24 weeks). Patch tests used Finn chambers with 0.01% DPC on the upper back, scored after 6 days by International Contact Dermatitis Research Group standards.

The investigation overall reported the following: DPC sensitization did not change how many TCRs were above 1 in 1000 frequency, and no evidence was found of alterations in global repertoire structure. Alopecia, a presumed autoimmune disease, was present in all patients, so the immune response of the patients might differ from that of healthy individuals. Significantly more large CDR3 similarity clusters were formed by expanded TCRs than by pre-sensitization or healthy control sets, consistent with antigen-driven responses. After repeated subsampling, the strength of the expansion versus patch-test correlation and the threshold at which it became significant changed. A positive correlation was found between the number of PT1 expanded TCRs and patch test score, with significance reached at thresholds 8, 16 and 32 but not 4.

The sequenced sample was whole blood, obtained in connection with sensitization to the hapten diphenylcyclopropenone (DPC). The origin of this receptor is a man between 40 and 49 years old with alopecia areata. Some clones in this sample may be carry-over from other donors' samples. The rearrangement combines TRBV12-3 or TRBV12-4 with TRBJ1-3, with the identity of the D gene unclear. The CDR3 reads as follows: CASSLTARPRTSGNTIYF. The DNA is as follows: TGTGCCAGCAGTTTAACGGCCAGACCCCGCACCTCTGGAAACACCATATATTTT.